What follows are 27 T cell receptor beta chains derived from one specimen sequenced in a study of blood T cells in healthy people across ages. Sample-barcoded 5' priming and a J-beta primer mix drove a second PCR of about 7 to 11 cycles. TCRdb recomputed calls from the 5' RACE reads with MiXCR, one row per CDR3 protein. Found here are about a million distinct CDR3 sequences, about 48% of them singletons; the top ten hold roughly an eighth. The sample was blood. These TCRs come from a man aged 25-45 years in good health.

V is TRBV12-3 or TRBV12-4 and J is TRBJ2-5; a weak D match, TRBD1 (5 bases). The J call may be wrong; the DNA end is better matched by TRBJ2-7. The CDR3 is 15 amino acids. The CDR3 DNA is TGTGCCAGCAGTTTATTCGGGCAGGGTGAGAACGAGCAGTACTTC. It yields the protein CASSLFGQGENEQYF.

V is TRBV3-1 and J is TRBJ1-2; possibly TRBD1 for D (5 bases). CDR1 is LGHDT and CDR2 is YNNKEL in the germline V gene (reference sequence). The germline V and J ends were trimmed by 4 bases and 1 base, with 22 bases remaining between them. This CDR3 is built from 18 residues. CDR3 nucleotides: TGTGCCAGCAGCCCAGAGCGGGGCTTAACGGGTTATAACTATGGCTACACCTTC. It specifies CASSPERGLTGYNYGYTF.

The chain uses TRBV25-1 and TRBJ2-5; D is uncertain. CDR3 length: 15 residues. The V end was cut by 2 bases, the J end by 13 bases, with 23 bases between. Germline CDR1 MGHDK, CDR2 SYGVNS. In DNA form, the CDR3 reads TGTGCCAGCAGTGAACCGAACCGGGCTTACAATGAGCTGTACTTC. Its translation is CASSEPNRAYNELYF.

CDR3 in amino acids: CASSFRQGGTNYGYTF. The CDR3 nucleotides are TGTGCCAGCAGCTTTAGACAGGGGGGTACCAACTATGGCTACACCTTC. The rearrangement joins TRBV3-1 to TRBJ1-2; 9 nucleotides line up with TRBD1. V trimming: 5 bases; J trimming: 2 bases; junction bases outside the gene matches: 9. Germline CDR1 LGHDT, CDR2 YNNKEL (reference sequence). The CDR3 loop spans 16 amino acids.

On this clonotype itself: At one end the junction does not follow the germline gene, possibly because of a read error. The chain links TRBV18 to TRBJ2-6; D uncertain. Germline CDR1 KGHSH, CDR2 LQKENI. This CDR3 is built from 14 residues. CDR3 amino acids: CASAPLTGANVLTF. The CDR3 DNA follows: TGTGCCAGCGCACCTTTAACGGGGGCCAACGTCCTGACTTTC.

This clonotype showed up many times. The chain employs TRBV10-3 and TRBJ2-3, with a weak D call TRBD1 (5 bases). The CDR3 loop spans 13 amino acids. Trimming removed 9 bases at V and 0 bases at J, with 10 bases between. Germline V gives CDR1 ENHRY, CDR2 SYGVKD. The CDR3 is CAITGTSTDTQYF. The CDR3 DNA follows: TGTGCCATAACAGGTACTAGCACAGATACGCAGTATTTT.

This clonotype was picked up one time. The rearrangement uses TRBV12-3 or TRBV12-4 and TRBJ2-4; 7 nucleotides align to TRBD1. The J call may be mistaken, given a closer DNA end match to TRBJ2-7. The CDR3 consists of 14 residues. In DNA, the CDR3 is TGTGCCAGCAGACAGGGGCTACTCGGGTACGAGCAGTACTTC. Protein sequence: CASRQGLLGYEQYF.

This clonotype has just a few counts. The chain is built from TRBV7-6 and TRBJ2-1, with D possibly being TRBD1 or TRBD2 (5 bases each). V lost 3 bases to trimming and J lost 0 bases, with 9 bases between them. Germline V gene data show CDR1 as SGHVS and CDR2 as FNYEAQ. The CDR3 covers 15 residues. The CDR3 DNA follows: TGTGCCAGCAGCTTGGGACCCGACTCCTACAATGAGCAGTTCTTC. Translating gives CASSLGPDSYNEQFF.

The chain couples TRBV5-5 to TRBJ1-2; D not certain. V was pared by 2 bases and J by 13 bases, with 18 bases between. The length of the CDR3 is 13 residues. Germline CDR1 SGHKS, CDR2 YYEKEE (reference sequence). The CDR3 DNA sequence: TGTGCCAGCAGCTTTATCCCTGATCCCCGAGTCACCTTC. It is translated as CASSFIPDPRVTF.

The chain uses TRBV5-1 and TRBJ2-7, with D possibly being TRBD1 (5 bases). This CDR3 is 13 amino acids long. V was cut by 4 bases and J by 3 bases, with 11 bases left in between. CDR1 SGHRS and CDR2 YFSETQ come from the germline V gene. The CDR3 DNA sequence: TGCGCCAGCAGCCCTCGGACACACTACGAGCAGTACTTC. Translating gives CASSPRTHYEQYF.

V and J are TRBV29-1 and TRBJ1-1; 7 bases align to TRBD1. The trim removed 2 bases at V and 2 bases at J, leaving 5 bases unmatched. There are 14 residues in the CDR3. Germline V CDR1 and CDR2: SQVTM, ANQGSEA. CDR3 sequence reads: CSVEIGQANTEAFF. In DNA, the CDR3 is TGCAGCGTTGAAATTGGACAGGCTAACACTGAAGCTTTCTTT.

A remark on this clonotype: A clone one base away is much larger, so this may be a read error. The J gene is TRBJ2-5, the V gene TRBV3-1, with no clear D. Looked up from germline, CDR1 is LGHDT and CDR2 is YNNKEL (reference sequence). Trimming left V 3 bases short and J 11 bases short, with 22 bases between. This CDR3 has 15 residues. DNA for the CDR3: TGTGCCAGCAGCCAGACGCGAGTTTCCCATGGTGAGCAGTACTTC. Protein product: CASSQTRVSHGEQYF.

This clonotype was seen more than once but under ten times. This chain joins TRBV7-9 and TRBJ1-5; TRBD1 aligns across 7 bases. Trimming at V came to 7 bases and at J to 6 bases, leaving 6 bases not matched to a gene. The CDR3 is 13 residues long. Germline assignment: CDR1 SEHNR and CDR2 FQNEAQ (reference sequence). The CDR3 bases are TGTGCCAGCACCCGGGACAGTTCTCAGCCCCAGCATTTT. Translating gives CASTRDSSQPQHF.

The CDR3 nucleotides are TGTGCCAGCAGTACTGAAAGGACAGGGATTAACTATGGCTACACCTTC. Amino acids: CASSTERTGINYGYTF. The V gene is TRBV6-2 or TRBV6-3, the J gene TRBJ1-2; TRBD1 matches 8 bases. The CDR3 has 16 amino acids. J gave up 1 base and V 5 bases, and 9 bases lay outside the gene matches. The V gene's germline CDR1 is MNHEY and CDR2 SVGEGT.

The genes are TRBV4-1 and TRBJ2-3; D might be TRBD1 (6 bases). The CDR3 length is 15 residues. CDR1 MGHRA and CDR2 YSYEKL come from the germline V gene. The V end lost 3 bases, the J end lost 3 bases, and 13 bases lay between the germline ends. The CDR3 spells CASSHDRIGTDTQYF. CDR3 coding DNA: TGCGCCAGCAGCCATGACAGGATAGGAACAGATACGCAGTATTTT.

The gene calls are TRBV20-1 and TRBJ2-1, with D possibly being TRBD1 or TRBD2 (7 bases each). V was cut by 3 bases and J by 4 bases, with 16 bases left in between. The CDR3 runs 15 residues. CDR1 is DFQATT, CDR2 SNEGSKA, per germline (reference sequence). The CDR3 DNA reads TGCAGTGCTAGCACCAGGGGGGGGGCGTACAATGAGCAGTTCTTC. Its translation: CSASTRGGAYNEQFF.

This chain links TRBV7-9 with TRBJ1-6, with D possibly being TRBD1 (6 bases). V lost 2 bases, J lost 3 bases, and 8 bases lay in between. Germline values: CDR1 SEHNR, CDR2 FQNEAQ (reference sequence). This CDR3 is built from 15 residues. Here the CDR3 DNA reads TGTGCCAGCAGCTTATTGGACAGCTATAATTCACCCCTCCACTTT. Protein sequence: CASSLLDSYNSPLHF. The full variable domain, completed using reference TRBV7-9 and TRBJ1-6, is DTGVSQNPRHKITKRGQNVTFRCDPISEHNRLYWYRQTLGQGPEFLTYFQNEAQLEKSRLLSDRFSAERPKGSFSTLEIQRTEQGDSAMYLCASSLLDSYNSPLHFGNGTRLTVT.

The chain joins TRBV21-1 to TRBJ2-7; no DNA check was done on the table's D call, TRBD2. TRBV21-1 is an annotated pseudogene. There are 15 residues in the CDR3. This CDR3 reads CASSKPASGVYEQYF. In DNA, the CDR3 is TGTGCCAGCAGCAAACCGGCTAGCGGGGTCTACGAGCAGTACTTC.

Note on this clonotype: This sequence may be a read error, since a much larger clone differs from it by one base. This sequence joins TRBV29-1 and TRBJ1-2; the D gene is possibly TRBD1 (6 bases). Germline values: CDR1 SQVTM, CDR2 ANQGSEA. CDR3 size: 16 residues. Between the trimmed V and J ends, which lost 6 bases and 0 bases, there was a span of 20 bases. For the CDR3, the DNA is TGCAGCGTGAAAGGGGGACGGGGGCCCTCTAACTATGGCTACACCTTC. It yields the protein CSVKGGRGPSNYGYTF.

This clonotype has a handful of counts. The V call is TRBV4-3, the J call TRBJ1-5, with D hard to call. From germline, CDR1 is LGHNA and CDR2 YSLEER. Trimming took 3 bases from V and 5 from J, leaving 8 bases between them. This CDR3 region has 13 residues. For the CDR3, the DNA is TGCGCCAGCAGCCAGGGAACCGATCAGCCCCAGCATTTT. Its translation: CASSQGTDQPQHF.

The chain recombines TRBV7-9 with TRBJ2-6; 8 positions agree with TRBD1. V was pared by 5 bases and J by 0 bases, with 6 bases of the junction left unmatched. Germline V gene lookup returns CDR1 SEHNR and CDR2 FQNEAQ (reference sequence). This CDR3 has 17 amino acids. CDR3 loop: CASSPRTGFSGANVLTF. The CDR3 DNA reads as TGTGCCAGCAGCCCAAGGACAGGGTTCTCTGGGGCCAACGTCCTGACTTTC.

The rearrangement uses TRBV3-1 and TRBJ1-3; D not certain. V lost 0 bases to trimming and J lost 0 bases, with 12 bases between them. Per the germline V gene, CDR1 is LGHDT and CDR2 is YNNKEL (reference sequence). There are 17 residues in the CDR3. The CDR3 spells CASSQDSGSHSGNTIYF. The CDR3 region has the DNA TGTGCCAGCAGCCAAGATTCCGGTAGTCACTCTGGAAACACCATATATTTT.

The chain has TRBV30 and TRBJ2-7, with TRBD1 identical over 8 bases. V lost 7 bases, J lost 1 base, and 9 bases stayed unmatched. The CDR3 contains 14 residues. CDR1 is GTSNPN, CDR2 SVGIG, per germline (reference sequence). CDR3 protein: CASAVQGVSYEQYF. Written as DNA, the CDR3 is TGTGCCTCGGCGGTACAGGGGGTATCCTACGAGCAGTACTTC.

The gene calls are TRBV6-2 or TRBV6-3 and TRBJ2-5; maybe TRBD1 (6 bases). The germline gives CDR1 MNHEY, CDR2 SVGEGT. The CDR3 is made up of 15 amino acids. With 3 bases removed from V and 0 bases from J, the gap between germline ends came to 11 bases. CDR3: CASSYNRDNQETQYF. DNA for the CDR3: TGTGCCAGCAGTTATAACCGGGACAACCAAGAGACCCAGTACTTC.

The chain employs TRBV4-1 and TRBJ2-4; TRBD1 might be the D (5 bases). Germline-derived CDR1 and CDR2 are MGHRA and YSYEKL. The CDR3 length is 17 residues. The V end was cut by 0 bases, the J end by 3 bases, with 15 bases between. The CDR3 sequence: CASSQEPGPIGKNIQYF. CDR3 bases: TGCGCCAGCAGCCAAGAACCAGGGCCTATCGGCAAAAACATTCAGTACTTC.

The gene calls are TRBV7-9 and TRBJ2-3; D gene ambiguous. Trimming took off 5 bases at V and 0 bases at J, with 15 bases between the two ends. Germline loops: CDR1 SEHNR, CDR2 FQNEAQ (reference sequence). The CDR3 extends over 16 amino acids. The DNA for the CDR3 is TGTGCCAGCAGCCCTCCCAGCGCAGCTAGCACAGATACGCAGTATTTT. It translates to CASSPPSAASTDTQYF.

The rearrangement joins TRBV29-1 to TRBJ2-3; 10 positions agree with TRBD2. The V gene end was trimmed by 1 base and the J gene end by 3 bases; junction bases not matched to a gene: 13. Germline V gene sequence: CDR1 SQVTM, CDR2 ANQGSEA. The CDR3 has 18 amino acids. The CDR3 bases are TGCAGCGTTGAAGTTTATGCTAGCGGGGGACTTCGAACAGATACGCAGTATTTT. Amino acids: CSVEVYASGGLRTDTQYF.